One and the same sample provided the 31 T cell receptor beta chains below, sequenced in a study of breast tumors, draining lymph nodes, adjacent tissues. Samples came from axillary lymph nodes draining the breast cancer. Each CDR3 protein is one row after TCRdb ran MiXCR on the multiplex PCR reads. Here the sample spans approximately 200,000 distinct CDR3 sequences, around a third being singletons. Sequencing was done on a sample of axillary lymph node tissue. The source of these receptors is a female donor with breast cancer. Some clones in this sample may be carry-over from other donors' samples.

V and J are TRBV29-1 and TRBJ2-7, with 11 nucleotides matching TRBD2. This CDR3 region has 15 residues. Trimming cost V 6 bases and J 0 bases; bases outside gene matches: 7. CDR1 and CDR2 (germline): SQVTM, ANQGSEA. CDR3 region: CSVGGLAGRSYEQYF. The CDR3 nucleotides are TGCAGCGTGGGTGGACTAGCGGGCCGCTCCTACGAGCAGTACTTC.

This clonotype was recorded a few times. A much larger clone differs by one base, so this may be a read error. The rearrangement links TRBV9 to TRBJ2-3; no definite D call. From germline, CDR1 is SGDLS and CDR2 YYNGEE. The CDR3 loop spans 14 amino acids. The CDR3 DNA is TGTGCCAGCAGCGCCGGATCTCGTGGAGATACGCAGTCTTTT. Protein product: CASSAGSRGDTQSF.

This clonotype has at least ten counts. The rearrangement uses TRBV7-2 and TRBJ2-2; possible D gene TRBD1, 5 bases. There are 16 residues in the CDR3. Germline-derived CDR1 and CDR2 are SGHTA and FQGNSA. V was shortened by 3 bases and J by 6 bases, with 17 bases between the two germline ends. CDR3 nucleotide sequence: TGTGCCAGCAGCTTCCTGTCAGGGCAACTGGCCGGGGAGCTGTTTTTT. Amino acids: CASSFLSGQLAGELFF.

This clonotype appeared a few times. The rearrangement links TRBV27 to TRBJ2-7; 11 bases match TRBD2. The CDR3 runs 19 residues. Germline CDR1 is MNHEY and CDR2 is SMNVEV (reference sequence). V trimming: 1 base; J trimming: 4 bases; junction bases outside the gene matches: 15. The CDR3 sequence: CASSLYSPQTSGAVYEQYF. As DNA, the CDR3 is TGTGCCAGCAGTTTATATAGCCCCCAGACTAGCGGGGCGGTGTACGAGCAGTACTTC.

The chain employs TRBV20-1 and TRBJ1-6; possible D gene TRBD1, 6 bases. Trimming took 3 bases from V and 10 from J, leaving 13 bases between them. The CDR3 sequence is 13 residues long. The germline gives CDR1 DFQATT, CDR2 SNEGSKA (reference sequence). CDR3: CSASGQGRSPLHF. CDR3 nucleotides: TGCAGTGCTAGTGGCCAGGGGAGGTCACCCCTCCACTTT.

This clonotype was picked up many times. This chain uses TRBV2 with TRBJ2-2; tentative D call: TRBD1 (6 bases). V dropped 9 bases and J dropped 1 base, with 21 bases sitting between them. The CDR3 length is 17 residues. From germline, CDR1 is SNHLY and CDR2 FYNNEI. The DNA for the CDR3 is TGTGCCAGTAGAGAGGGGCAGGGGTTGAAGAACACCGGGGAGCTGTTTTTT. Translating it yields CASREGQGLKNTGELFF.

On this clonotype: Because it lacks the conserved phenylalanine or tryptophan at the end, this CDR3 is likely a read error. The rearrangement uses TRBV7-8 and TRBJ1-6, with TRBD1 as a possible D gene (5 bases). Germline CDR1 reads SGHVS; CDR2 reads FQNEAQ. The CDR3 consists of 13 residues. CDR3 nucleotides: TGTGCCAACAGCTTAAGCCGGGGGGTACCCCTCCACCTT. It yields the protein CANSLSRGVPLHL.

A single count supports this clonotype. The CDR3 loop is CASNRGLSEETQYF. The CDR3 DNA sequence: TGTGCCAGCAATCGCGGTCTAAGCGAAGAGACCCAGTACTTC. This sequence joins TRBV2 and TRBJ2-5; D gene ambiguous. CDR3 length: 14 residues. Germline loops: CDR1 SNHLY, CDR2 FYNNEI. Trimming removed 7 bases at V and 3 bases at J, with 15 bases between.

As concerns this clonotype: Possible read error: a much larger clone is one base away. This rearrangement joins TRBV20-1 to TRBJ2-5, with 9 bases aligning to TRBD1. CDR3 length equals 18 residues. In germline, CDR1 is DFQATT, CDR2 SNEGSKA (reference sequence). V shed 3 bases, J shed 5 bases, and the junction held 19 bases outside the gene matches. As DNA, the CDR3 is TGCAGTGCTAGTAGTGCCCGGGACAGGGCGCTTCTAGCGGAGACCCAGTACTTC. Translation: CSASSARDRALLAETQYF.

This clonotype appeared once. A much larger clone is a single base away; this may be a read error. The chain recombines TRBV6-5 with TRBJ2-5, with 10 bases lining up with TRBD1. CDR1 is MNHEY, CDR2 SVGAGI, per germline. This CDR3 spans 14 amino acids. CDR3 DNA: TGTGCCAGCAGGGGGGACAGGGGTCGGGAGACCCAGCACTTC. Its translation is CASRGDRGRETQHF.

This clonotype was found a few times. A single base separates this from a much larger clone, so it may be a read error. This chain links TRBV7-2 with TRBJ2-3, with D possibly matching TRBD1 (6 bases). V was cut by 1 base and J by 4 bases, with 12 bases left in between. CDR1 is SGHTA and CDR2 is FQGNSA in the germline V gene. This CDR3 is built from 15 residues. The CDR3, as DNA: TGTGCCAGCAGCTTAGGGGGGCCGCGCGCAGATACGCAGTATTTT. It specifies CASSLGGPRADTQYF.

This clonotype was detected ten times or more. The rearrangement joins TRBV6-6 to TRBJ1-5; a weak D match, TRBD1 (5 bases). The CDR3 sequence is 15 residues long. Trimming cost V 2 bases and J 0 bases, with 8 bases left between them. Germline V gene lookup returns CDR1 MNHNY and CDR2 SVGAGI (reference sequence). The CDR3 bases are TGTGCCAGCAGTTACGGGGACGGTAGCAATCAGCCCCAGCATTTT. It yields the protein CASSYGDGSNQPQHF.

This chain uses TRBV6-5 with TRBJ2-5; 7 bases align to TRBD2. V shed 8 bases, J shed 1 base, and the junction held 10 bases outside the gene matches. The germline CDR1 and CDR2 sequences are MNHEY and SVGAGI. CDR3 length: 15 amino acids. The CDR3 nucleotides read TGTGCCAGCGGGGGGAGACTAGCCCCCCAAGAGACCCAGTACTTC. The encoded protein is CASGGRLAPQETQYF.

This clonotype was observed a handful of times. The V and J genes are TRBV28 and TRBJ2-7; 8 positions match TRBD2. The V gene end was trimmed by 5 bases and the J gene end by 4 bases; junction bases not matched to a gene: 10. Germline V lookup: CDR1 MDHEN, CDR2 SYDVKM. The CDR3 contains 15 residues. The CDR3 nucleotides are TGTGCCAGCAGTCCAAGTCTCGCGGGGGGATACGAGCAGTACTTC. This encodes CASSPSLAGGYEQYF. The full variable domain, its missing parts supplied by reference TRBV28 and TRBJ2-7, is DVKVTQSSRYLVKRTGEKVFLECVQDMDHENMFWYRQDPGLGLRLIYFSYDVKMKEKGDIPEGYSVSREKKERFSLILESASTNQTSMYLCASSPSLAGGYEQYFGPGTRLTVT.

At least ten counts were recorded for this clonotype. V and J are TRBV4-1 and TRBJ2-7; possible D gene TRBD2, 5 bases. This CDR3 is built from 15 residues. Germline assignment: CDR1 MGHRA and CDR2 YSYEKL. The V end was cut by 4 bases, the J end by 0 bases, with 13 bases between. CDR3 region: CASSPLAFSSYEQYF. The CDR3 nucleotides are TGCGCCAGCAGCCCCTTAGCGTTTAGCTCCTACGAGCAGTACTTC.

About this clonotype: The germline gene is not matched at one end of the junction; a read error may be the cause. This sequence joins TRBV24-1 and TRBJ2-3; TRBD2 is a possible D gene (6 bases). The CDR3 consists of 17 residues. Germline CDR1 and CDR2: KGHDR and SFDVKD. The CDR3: CATSDLSRGPTTDAQYF. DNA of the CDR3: TGTGCCACCAGTGATTTGTCGCGGGGACCGACCACAGATGCGCAGTATTTT.

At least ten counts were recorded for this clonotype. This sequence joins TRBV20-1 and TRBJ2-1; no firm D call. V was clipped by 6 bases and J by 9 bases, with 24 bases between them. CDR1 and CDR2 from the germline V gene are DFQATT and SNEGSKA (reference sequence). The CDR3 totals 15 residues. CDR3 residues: CSAIHRPMVGGEQFF. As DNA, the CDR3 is TGCAGTGCCATCCACCGACCCATGGTGGGTGGTGAGCAGTTCTTC.

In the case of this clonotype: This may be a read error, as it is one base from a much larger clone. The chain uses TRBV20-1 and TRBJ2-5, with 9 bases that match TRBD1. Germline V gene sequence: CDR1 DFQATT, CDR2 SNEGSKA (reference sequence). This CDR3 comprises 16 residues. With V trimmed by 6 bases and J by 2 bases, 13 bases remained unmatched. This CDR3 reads CSAAPVTGGPQETQYF. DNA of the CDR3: TGCAGTGCCGCCCCAGTGACAGGGGGGCCGCAAGAGACCCAGTACTTC.

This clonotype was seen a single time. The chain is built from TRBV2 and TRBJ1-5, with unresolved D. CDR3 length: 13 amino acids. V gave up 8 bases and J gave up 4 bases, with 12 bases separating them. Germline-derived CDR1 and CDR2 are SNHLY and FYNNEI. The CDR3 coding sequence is TGTGCCAGCGGTGTGGGTATTAATCAGCCCCAGCATTTT. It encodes CASGVGINQPQHF.

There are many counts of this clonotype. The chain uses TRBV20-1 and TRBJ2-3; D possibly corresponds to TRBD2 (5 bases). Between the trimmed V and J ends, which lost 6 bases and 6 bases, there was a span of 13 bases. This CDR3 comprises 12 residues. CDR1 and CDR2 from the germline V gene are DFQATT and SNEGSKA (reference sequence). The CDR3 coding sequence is TGCAGTGCCCCCCCCTCGGGGGATACGCAGTATTTT. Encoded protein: CSAPPSGDTQYF.

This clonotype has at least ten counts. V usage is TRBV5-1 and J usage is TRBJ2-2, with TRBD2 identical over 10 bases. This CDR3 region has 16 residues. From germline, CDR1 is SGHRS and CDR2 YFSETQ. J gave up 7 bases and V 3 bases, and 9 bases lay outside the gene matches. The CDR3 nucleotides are TGCGCCAGCAGCTCGCCGGGACTAGCGTCGAGCGGGGAGCTGTTTTTT. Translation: CASSSPGLASSGELFF.

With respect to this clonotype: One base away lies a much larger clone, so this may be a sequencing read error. CDR3 DNA: TGTGCCGGCAGCCCCCGACTAGCGGGAGGGCCGGTTGAGCAGTTCTTC. This codes for CAGSPRLAGGPVEQFF. The V call is TRBV11-3, the J call TRBJ2-1; 14 bases are shared with TRBD2. This CDR3 has 16 amino acids. Germline lookup yields CDR1 SGHNT and CDR2 YENEEA.

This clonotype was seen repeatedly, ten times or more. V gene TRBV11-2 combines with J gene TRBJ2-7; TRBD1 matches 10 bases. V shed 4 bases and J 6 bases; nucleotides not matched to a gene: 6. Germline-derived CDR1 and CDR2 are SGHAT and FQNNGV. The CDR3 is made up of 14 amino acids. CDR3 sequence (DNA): TGTGCCAGCAGCTCCTTGACAGGGGGCGGCGAGCAGTACTTC. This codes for CASSSLTGGGEQYF. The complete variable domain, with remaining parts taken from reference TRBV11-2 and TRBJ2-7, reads EAGVAQSPRYKIIEKRQSVAFWCNPISGHATLYWYQQILGQGPKLLIQFQNNGVVDDSQLPKDRFSAERLKGVDSTLKIQPAKLEDSAVYLCASSSLTGGGEQYFGPGTRLTVT.

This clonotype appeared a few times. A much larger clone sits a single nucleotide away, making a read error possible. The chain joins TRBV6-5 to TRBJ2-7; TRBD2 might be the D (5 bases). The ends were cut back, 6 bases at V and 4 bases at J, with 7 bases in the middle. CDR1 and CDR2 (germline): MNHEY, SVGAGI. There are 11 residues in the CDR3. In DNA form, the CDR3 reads TGTGCCAGCAGGCGGGTTTACGAGCAGTACTTC. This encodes CASRRVYEQYF.

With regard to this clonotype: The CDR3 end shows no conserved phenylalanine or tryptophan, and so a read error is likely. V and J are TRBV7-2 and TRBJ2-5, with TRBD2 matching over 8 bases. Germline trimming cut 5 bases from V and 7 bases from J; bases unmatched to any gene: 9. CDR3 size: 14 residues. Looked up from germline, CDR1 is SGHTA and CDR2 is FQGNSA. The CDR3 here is CASSQSGSYGTQYL. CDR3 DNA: TGTGCCAGCAGCCAAAGCGGGAGCTACGGGACCCAGTACCTC.

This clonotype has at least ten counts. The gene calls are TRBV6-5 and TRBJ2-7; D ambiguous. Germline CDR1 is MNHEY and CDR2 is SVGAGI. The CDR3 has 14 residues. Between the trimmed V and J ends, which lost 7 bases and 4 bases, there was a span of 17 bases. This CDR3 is CASTPLGRGYEQYF. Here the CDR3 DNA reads TGTGCCAGCACCCCGTTGGGTCGCGGTTACGAGCAGTACTTC.

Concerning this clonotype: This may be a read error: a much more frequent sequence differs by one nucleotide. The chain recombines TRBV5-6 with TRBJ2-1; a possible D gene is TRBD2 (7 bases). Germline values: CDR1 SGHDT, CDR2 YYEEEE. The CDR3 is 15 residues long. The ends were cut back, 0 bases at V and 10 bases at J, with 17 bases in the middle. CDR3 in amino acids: CASSLGGGGLYEQFF. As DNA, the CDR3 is TGTGCCAGCAGCTTGGGAGGGGGGGGGCTCTACGAGCAGTTCTTC.

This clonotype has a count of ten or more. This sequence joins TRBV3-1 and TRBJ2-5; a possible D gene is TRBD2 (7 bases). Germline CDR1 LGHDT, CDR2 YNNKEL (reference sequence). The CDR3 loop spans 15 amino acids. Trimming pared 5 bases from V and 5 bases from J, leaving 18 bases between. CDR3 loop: CASSGFVGGRETQYF. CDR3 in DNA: TGTGCCAGCAGCGGGTTTGTGGGGGGGCGGGAGACCCAGTACTTC.

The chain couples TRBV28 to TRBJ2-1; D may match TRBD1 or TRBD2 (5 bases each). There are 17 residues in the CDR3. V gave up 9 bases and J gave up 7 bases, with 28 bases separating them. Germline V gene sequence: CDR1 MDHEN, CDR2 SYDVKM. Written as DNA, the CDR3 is TGTGCCAGTCGAACTAAGGGGCTAGCTCGAATGTCGAATGAGCAGTTCTTC. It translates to CASRTKGLARMSNEQFF.

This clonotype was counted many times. The CDR3 coding sequence is TGTGCCAGCAGTTTGGGACAGGTGTCTAGCACAGATACGCAGTATTTT. Protein: CASSLGQVSSTDTQYF. V is TRBV12-3 or TRBV12-4 and J is TRBJ2-3; 8 bases match TRBD1. Trimming took 3 bases from V and 0 from J; bases not matched to a gene: 5. This CDR3 contains 16 residues.

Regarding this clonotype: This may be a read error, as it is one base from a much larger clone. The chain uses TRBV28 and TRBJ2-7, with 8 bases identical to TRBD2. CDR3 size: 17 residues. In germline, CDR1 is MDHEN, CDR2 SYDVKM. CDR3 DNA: TGTGCCAGCAGCTCCCCGCTCGGGGGGGCGGTGTCCTACCAGCAGTACTTC. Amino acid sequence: CASSSPLGGAVSYQQYF.